These 23 T cell receptor beta chains share one sample of origin, sequenced in a study of cytomegalovirus exposure and HLA in healthy donors. PCR employed 60 Vbeta and 13 Jbeta primers. The assay was immunoSEQ multiplex PCR, and TCRdb's table has in-frame clones only and misses some. The top ten hold about 2.6% of the sample, which has fewer than 150,000 clones, around three quarters seen once. Material: PBMCs. Every receptor here comes from a woman aged 40 to 50 in good health and CMV-seropositive.

The rearrangement joins TRBV10-3 to TRBJ1-6; 7 bases are shared with TRBD1. The CDR3 is made up of 14 amino acids. CDR1 is ENHRY and CDR2 is SYGVKD in the germline V gene. After removal of 6 bases from V and 5 bases from J, the junction contained 4 bases not matched to a gene. Written as DNA, the CDR3 is TGTGCCATCAGGACCGACAGGGATAATTCACCCCTCCACTTT. Protein sequence: CAIRTDRDNSPLHF.

This chain links TRBV9 with TRBJ1-4; D call uncertain. Deletions cut 0 bases from V and 12 bases from J, with 9 bases between. Germline V gives CDR1 SGDLS, CDR2 YYNGEE. The CDR3 runs to 12 residues. DNA of the CDR3: TGTGCCAGCAGCGTAGGGGCCGTAGAACTGTTTTTT. As protein: CASSVGAVELFF.

The rearrangement joins TRBV28 to TRBJ1-2; 11 bases map to TRBD1. Germline V gene sequence: CDR1 MDHEN, CDR2 SYDVKM. The CDR3 contains 13 residues. V shed 10 bases and J 1 base; nucleotides not matched to a gene: 2. DNA for the CDR3: TGTGCCACAGGGACAGGGGGTAACTATGGCTACACCTTC. This translates into CATGTGGNYGYTF.

V and J are TRBV11-2 and TRBJ2-2, with D possibly matching TRBD2 (6 bases). CDR3 length: 12 residues. The V gene's germline CDR1 is SGHAT and CDR2 FQNNGV. Trimming removed 2 bases at V and 9 bases at J, with 7 bases between. The CDR3 reads CASSLSGWELFF. The CDR3 bases are TGTGCCAGCAGCTTAAGCGGGTGGGAGCTGTTTTTT.

The genes are TRBV5-5 and TRBJ2-1, with TRBD1 matching 9 bases. The CDR3 covers 16 residues. V was clipped by 0 bases and J by 6 bases; unmatched bases: 7. CDR1 SGHKS and CDR2 YYEKEE come from the germline V gene (reference sequence). The CDR3 DNA reads as TGTGCCAGCAGCTTGGGGAGGGGACAGGGTTCCAATGAGCAGTTCTTC. Amino acids: CASSLGRGQGSNEQFF. Full variable domain (remainder filled in from reference TRBV5-5 and TRBJ2-1): DAGVTQSPTHLIKTRGQQVTLRCSPISGHKSVSWYQQVLGQGPQFIFQYYEKEERGRGNFPDRFSARQFPNYSSELNVNALLLGDSALYLCASSLGRGQGSNEQFFGPGTRLTVL.

The rearrangement uses TRBV5-5 and TRBJ1-1, with no clear D. The ends were cut back, 3 bases at V and 3 bases at J, with 21 bases in the middle. This CDR3 is built from 17 residues. Germline V gene sequence: CDR1 SGHKS, CDR2 YYEKEE (reference sequence). The CDR3 loop reads CASSSSGEGREDTEAFF. As DNA, the CDR3 is TGTGCCAGCAGCTCCTCTGGGGAGGGTCGGGAGGACACTGAAGCTTTCTTT.

This clone was observed a handful of times. The chain links TRBV6-4 to TRBJ1-1; D might be TRBD1 (5 bases). V lost 1 base and J lost 0, with 6 bases in between. The CDR3 is made up of 14 amino acids. Per germline, CDR1 MRHNA and CDR2 SNTAGT. The CDR3 DNA follows: TGTGCCAGCAGTGACTGGGGGGTGAACACTGAAGCTTTCTTT. Its protein is CASSDWGVNTEAFF.

The chain is built from TRBV25-1 and TRBJ1-2; TRBD1 matches at 8 bases. The ends lost 6 bases at V and 7 bases at J; junction bases unmatched: 13. Germline CDR1 MGHDK, CDR2 SYGVNS. The CDR3 totals 15 residues. CDR3 protein: CASSQPGQATRGYTF. The DNA for the CDR3 is TGTGCCAGCAGCCAGCCGGGACAGGCGACTCGTGGCTACACCTTC.

The CDR3 is CASNGGTLGSYEQYF. CDR3 bases: TGTGCCAGCAATGGGGGGACCCTAGGGTCCTACGAGCAGTACTTC. The chain couples TRBV6-1 to TRBJ2-7; tentative D call: TRBD2 (6 bases). The CDR3 is made up of 15 amino acids. From germline, CDR1 is MNHNS and CDR2 SASEGT. Trimming took 7 bases from V and 1 from J, leaving 17 bases between them.

This chain links TRBV7-9 with TRBJ2-7; unclear D gene. V lost 5 bases, J lost 4 bases, and 24 bases lay in between. The germline CDR1 and CDR2 sequences are SEHNR and FQNEAQ (reference sequence). The CDR3 is 17 residues long. DNA of the CDR3: TGTGCCAGCAGCCCTACTCTTGGCGGCACTTTACTTTACGAGCAGTACTTC. Protein product: CASSPTLGGTLLYEQYF.

The chain is built from TRBV4-3 and TRBJ2-1; D gene uncertain. This CDR3 is built from 16 residues. Germline V gene lookup returns CDR1 LGHNA and CDR2 YSLEER. Trimming took 0 bases from V and 0 from J, leaving 9 bases between them. CDR3 amino acids: CASSQEPSSSYNEQFF. CDR3 nucleotide sequence: TGCGCCAGCAGCCAAGAACCATCGAGCTCCTACAATGAGCAGTTCTTC.

The V call is TRBV5-1, the J call TRBJ1-5; D unclear. V was pared by 0 bases and J by 5 bases, with 6 bases between. Germline V gene data show CDR1 as SGHRS and CDR2 as YFSETQ. The CDR3 sequence is 13 residues long. This CDR3 reads CASSLAADQPQHF. The CDR3 DNA reads as TGCGCCAGCAGCTTGGCCGCGGATCAGCCCCAGCATTTT.

This rearrangement joins TRBV29-1 to TRBJ2-5; 9 bases map to TRBD2. Germline assignment: CDR1 SQVTM and CDR2 ANQGSEA. V gave up 3 bases and J gave up 1 base; unmatched junction bases: 15. The CDR3 length is 18 residues. The CDR3, as DNA: TGCAGCGTTGAGACCGCGAATGGGCGGGGGGGGTTCCAAGAGACCCAGTACTTC. It specifies CSVETANGRGGFQETQYF.

This sequence joins TRBV11-2 and TRBJ2-3; the D gene is possibly TRBD2 (6 bases). CDR1 is SGHAT and CDR2 is FQNNGV in the germline V gene. This CDR3 has 16 amino acids. Between the trimmed V and J ends, which lost 4 bases and 9 bases, there was a span of 23 bases. The CDR3 protein is CASSSATYPAAGTQYF. In DNA form, the CDR3 reads TGTGCCAGCAGCTCCGCGACGTACCCCGCGGCGGGGACGCAGTATTTT.

The chain carries TRBV4-3 and TRBJ1-1, with D possibly matching TRBD1 (5 bases). Germline V CDR1 and CDR2: LGHNA, YSLEER. Trimming took 0 bases from V and 5 from J, leaving 10 bases between them. There are 14 residues in the CDR3. CDR3 protein: CASSQDAGYTEAFF. The CDR3 DNA reads TGCGCCAGCAGCCAAGATGCAGGGTATACTGAAGCTTTCTTT.

This rearrangement joins TRBV15 to TRBJ2-4; 7 bases align to TRBD2. Germline CDR1 reads LNHNV; CDR2 reads YYDKDF (reference sequence). The CDR3 extends over 18 amino acids. V trimming: 7 bases; J trimming: 0 bases; junction bases outside the gene matches: 15. DNA of the CDR3: TGTGCCACCAACTCGGGGGGAGCGGCCTCCCTAGCCAAAAACATTCAGTACTTC. Protein: CATNSGGAASLAKNIQYF.

This clone turned up a few times. This rearrangement joins TRBV7-9 to TRBJ2-3, with 7 bases matching TRBD2. The CDR3 has 15 residues. Germline CDR1 and CDR2: SEHNR and FQNEAQ (reference sequence). J was trimmed by 3 bases and V by 2 bases; bases with no gene match: 5. The CDR3 loop reads CASSLWVGGTDTQYF. CDR3 bases: TGTGCCAGCAGCTTATGGGTGGGGGGGACAGATACGCAGTATTTT.

The chain carries TRBV9 and TRBJ2-2; D might be TRBD2 (6 bases). CDR3 length equals 13 residues. With 0 bases removed from V and 6 bases from J, the gap between germline ends came to 6 bases. CDR1 and CDR2 (germline): SGDLS, YYNGEE. Here the CDR3 reads CASSVGGAGELFF. In DNA form, the CDR3 reads TGTGCCAGCAGCGTAGGGGGGGCCGGGGAGCTGTTTTTT.

The rearrangement uses TRBV4-3 and TRBJ1-2, with D possibly TRBD1 on 6 matching bases. Trimming stripped 0 bases from V and 8 bases from J, with 10 bases between. Germline loops: CDR1 LGHNA, CDR2 YSLEER. The CDR3 is 13 amino acids. The CDR3 protein is CASSQERGGGYTF. As DNA, the CDR3 is TGCGCCAGCAGCCAAGAACGGGGGGGCGGCTACACCTTC.

The V gene is TRBV18, the J gene TRBJ1-2, with D uncertain. CDR3 length: 14 residues. CDR1 is KGHSH, CDR2 LQKENI, per germline. The V and J ends lost 3 bases and 6 bases respectively, with 14 bases between them. CDR3 sequence: CASSPKMGVDGYTF. Here the CDR3 DNA reads TGTGCCAGCTCACCTAAGATGGGAGTAGATGGCTACACCTTC.

The V and J genes are TRBV9 and TRBJ2-3; 7 bases match TRBD2. Per germline, CDR1 SGDLS and CDR2 YYNGEE. The CDR3 consists of 16 residues. The V and J ends lost 4 bases and 6 bases, in that order; junction bases with no gene match: 14. The CDR3 region is CASSPQGRSGGDTQYF. DNA of the CDR3: TGTGCCAGCAGCCCTCAGGGACGTTCCGGGGGGGATACGCAGTATTTT. Drawing the rest from reference TRBV9 and TRBJ2-3, the complete variable domain is DSGVTQTPKHLITATGQRVTLRCSPRSGDLSVYWYQQSLDQGLQFLIQYYNGEERAKGNILERFSAQQFPDLHSELNLSSLELGDSALYFCASSPQGRSGGDTQYFGPGTRLTVL.

The sample holds a few counts of this clone. The chain is built from TRBV9 and TRBJ2-7, with D possibly being TRBD1 (6 bases). This CDR3 spans 15 amino acids. V shed 3 bases and J shed 6 bases, with 19 bases lying between them. Germline V CDR1 and CDR2: SGDLS, YYNGEE. CDR3 sequence: CASSAGGPPSPEQYF. DNA of the CDR3: TGTGCCAGCAGCGCTGGGGGCCCACCCTCTCCCGAGCAGTACTTC.

This clone came up a few times. The chain employs TRBV5-6 and TRBJ2-7, with 12 bases aligning to TRBD1. J was trimmed by 6 bases and V by 2 bases; bases with no gene match: 3. CDR1 is SGHDT and CDR2 is YYEEEE in the germline V gene. The CDR3 sequence is 14 residues long. The CDR3 DNA reads as TGTGCCAGCAGCTTCGGGACAGGGGGCTCCGAGCAGTACTTC. Amino acids: CASSFGTGGSEQYF. The full variable domain, completed using reference TRBV5-6 and TRBJ2-7, is DAGVTQSPTHLIKTRGQQVTLRCSPKSGHDTVSWYQQALGQGPQFIFQYYEEEERQRGNFPDRFSGHQFPNYSSELNVNALLLGDSALYLCASSFGTGGSEQYFGPGTRLTVT.